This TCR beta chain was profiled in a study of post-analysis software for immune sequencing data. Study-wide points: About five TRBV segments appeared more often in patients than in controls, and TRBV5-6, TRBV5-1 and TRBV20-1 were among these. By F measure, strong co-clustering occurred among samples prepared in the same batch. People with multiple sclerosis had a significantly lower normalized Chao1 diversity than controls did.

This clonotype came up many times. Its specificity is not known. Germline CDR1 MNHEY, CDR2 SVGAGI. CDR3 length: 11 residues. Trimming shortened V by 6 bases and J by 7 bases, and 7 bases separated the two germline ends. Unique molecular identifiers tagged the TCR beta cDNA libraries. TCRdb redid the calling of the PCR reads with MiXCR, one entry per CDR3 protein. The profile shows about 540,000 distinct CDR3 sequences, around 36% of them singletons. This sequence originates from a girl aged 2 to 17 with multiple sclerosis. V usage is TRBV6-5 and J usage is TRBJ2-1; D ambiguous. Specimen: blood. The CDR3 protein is CASRRENEQFF. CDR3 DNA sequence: TGTGCCAGCAGAAGGGAAAATGAGCAGTTCTTC.